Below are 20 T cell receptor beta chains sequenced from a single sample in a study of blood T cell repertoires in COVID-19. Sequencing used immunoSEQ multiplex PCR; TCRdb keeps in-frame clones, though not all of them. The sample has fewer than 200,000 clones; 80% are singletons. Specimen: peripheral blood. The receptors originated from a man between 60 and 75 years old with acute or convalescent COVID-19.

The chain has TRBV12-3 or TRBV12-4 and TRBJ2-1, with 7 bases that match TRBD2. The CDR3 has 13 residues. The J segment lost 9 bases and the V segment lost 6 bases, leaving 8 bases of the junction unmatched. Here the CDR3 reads CASSPTWGGEQFF. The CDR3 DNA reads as TGTGCCAGCAGCCCGACGTGGGGGGGTGAGCAGTTCTTC.

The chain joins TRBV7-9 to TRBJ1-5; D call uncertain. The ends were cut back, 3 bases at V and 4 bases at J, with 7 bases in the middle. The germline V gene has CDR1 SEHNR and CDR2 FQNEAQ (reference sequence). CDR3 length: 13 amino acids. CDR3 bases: TGTGCCAGCAGCTTGGGCCCAAATCAGCCCCAGCATTTT. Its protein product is CASSLGPNQPQHF. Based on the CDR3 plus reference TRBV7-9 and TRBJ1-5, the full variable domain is DTGVSQNPRHKITKRGQNVTFRCDPISEHNRLYWYRQTLGQGPEFLTYFQNEAQLEKSRLLSDRFSAERPKGSFSTLEIQRTEQGDSAMYLCASSLGPNQPQHFGDGTRLSIL.

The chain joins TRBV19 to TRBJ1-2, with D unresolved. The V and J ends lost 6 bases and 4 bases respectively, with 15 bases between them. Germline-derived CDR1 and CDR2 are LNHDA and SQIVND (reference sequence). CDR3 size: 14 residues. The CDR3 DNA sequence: TGTGCCAGTAGCCCTGACCGGGGTCGCTATGGCTACACCTTC. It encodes CASSPDRGRYGYTF.

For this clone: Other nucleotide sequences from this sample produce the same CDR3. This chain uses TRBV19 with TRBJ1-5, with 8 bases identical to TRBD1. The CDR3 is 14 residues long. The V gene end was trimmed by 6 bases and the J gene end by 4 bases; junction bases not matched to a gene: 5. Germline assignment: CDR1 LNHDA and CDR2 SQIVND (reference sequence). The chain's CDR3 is CASSQTGGNQPQHF. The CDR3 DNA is TGTGCCAGTAGCCAAACAGGGGGAAATCAGCCCCAGCATTTT.

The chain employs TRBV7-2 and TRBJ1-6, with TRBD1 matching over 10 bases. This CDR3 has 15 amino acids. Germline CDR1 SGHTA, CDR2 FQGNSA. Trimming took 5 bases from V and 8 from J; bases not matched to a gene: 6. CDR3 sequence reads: CASSTDRGGYSPLHF. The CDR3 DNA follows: TGTGCCAGCAGCACGGACAGGGGGGGGTATTCACCCCTCCACTTT.

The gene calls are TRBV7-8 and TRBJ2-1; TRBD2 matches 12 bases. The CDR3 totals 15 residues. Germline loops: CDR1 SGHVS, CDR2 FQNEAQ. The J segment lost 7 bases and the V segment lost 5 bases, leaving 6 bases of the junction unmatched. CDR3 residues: CASSKLAGGSNEQFF. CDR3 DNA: TGTGCCAGCAGCAAACTAGCGGGAGGTTCGAATGAGCAGTTCTTC.

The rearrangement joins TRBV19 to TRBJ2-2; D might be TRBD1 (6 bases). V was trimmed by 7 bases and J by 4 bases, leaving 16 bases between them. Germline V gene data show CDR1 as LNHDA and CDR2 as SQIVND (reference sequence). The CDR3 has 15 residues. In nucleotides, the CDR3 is TGTGCCAGTACCCTTGCACAGGGTGGCACCGGGGAGCTGTTTTTT. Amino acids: CASTLAQGGTGELFF.

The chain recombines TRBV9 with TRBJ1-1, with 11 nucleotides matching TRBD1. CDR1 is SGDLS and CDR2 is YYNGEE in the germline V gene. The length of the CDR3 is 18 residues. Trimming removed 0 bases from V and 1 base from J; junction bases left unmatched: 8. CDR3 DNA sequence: TGTGCCAGCAGCGTAGAGGACAGGGGGCGTTTTAGGAACACTGAAGCTTTCTTT. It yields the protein CASSVEDRGRFRNTEAFF.

The CDR3 sequence is CASSIYLHGGQPQHF. The CDR3 DNA follows: TGTGCCAGTAGTATTTACCTCCATGGGGGCCAGCCCCAGCATTTT. This sequence joins TRBV19 and TRBJ1-5, with a possible D match to TRBD1 (6 bases). Germline V CDR1 and CDR2: LNHDA, SQIVND (reference sequence). The CDR3 has 15 amino acids. V lost 3 bases, J lost 7 bases, and 16 bases lay in between.

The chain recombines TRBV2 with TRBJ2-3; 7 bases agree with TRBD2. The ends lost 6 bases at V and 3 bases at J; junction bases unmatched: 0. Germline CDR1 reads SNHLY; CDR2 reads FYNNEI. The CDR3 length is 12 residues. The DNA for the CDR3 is TGTGCCAGCAGGCGGGAGACAGATACGCAGTATTTT. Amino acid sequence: CASRRETDTQYF.

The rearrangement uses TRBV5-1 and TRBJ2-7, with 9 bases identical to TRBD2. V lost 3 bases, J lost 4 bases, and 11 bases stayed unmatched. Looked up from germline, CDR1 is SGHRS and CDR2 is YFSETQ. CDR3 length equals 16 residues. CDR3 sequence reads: CASSSSSGGPTYEQYF. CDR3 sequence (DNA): TGCGCCAGCAGCTCCAGTAGCGGGGGCCCAACTTACGAGCAGTACTTC.

Written as DNA, the CDR3 is TGTGCCAGTAAACCTTCTAGCGGGCAAAGCTCCTACAATGAGCAGTTCTTC. This codes for CASKPSSGQSSYNEQFF. This chain joins TRBV19 and TRBJ2-1; TRBD2 matches 8 bases. Germline V gives CDR1 LNHDA, CDR2 SQIVND (reference sequence). J gave up 0 bases and V 7 bases, and 11 bases lay outside the gene matches. The CDR3 is made up of 17 amino acids.

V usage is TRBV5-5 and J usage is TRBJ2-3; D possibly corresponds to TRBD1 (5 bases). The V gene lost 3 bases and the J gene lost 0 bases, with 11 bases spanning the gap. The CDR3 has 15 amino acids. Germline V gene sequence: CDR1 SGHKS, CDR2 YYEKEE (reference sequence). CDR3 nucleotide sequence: TGTGCCAGCAGCTCACCGAAGGGGAGCACAGATACGCAGTATTTT. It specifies CASSSPKGSTDTQYF.

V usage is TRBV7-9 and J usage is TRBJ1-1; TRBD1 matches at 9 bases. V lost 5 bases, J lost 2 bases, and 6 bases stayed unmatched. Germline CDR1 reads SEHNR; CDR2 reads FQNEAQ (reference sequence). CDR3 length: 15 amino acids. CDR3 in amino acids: CASSKTGQGNTEAFF. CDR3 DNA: TGTGCCAGCAGCAAAACGGGACAGGGAAACACTGAAGCTTTCTTT. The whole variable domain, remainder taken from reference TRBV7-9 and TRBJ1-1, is DTGVSQNPRHKITKRGQNVTFRCDPISEHNRLYWYRQTLGQGPEFLTYFQNEAQLEKSRLLSDRFSAERPKGSFSTLEIQRTEQGDSAMYLCASSKTGQGNTEAFFGQGTRLTVV.

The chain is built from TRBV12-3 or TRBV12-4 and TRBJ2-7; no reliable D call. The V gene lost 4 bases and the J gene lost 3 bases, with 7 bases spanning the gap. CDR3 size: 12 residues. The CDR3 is CASSSSLYEQYF. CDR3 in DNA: TGTGCCAGCAGTTCTTCCCTCTACGAGCAGTACTTC.

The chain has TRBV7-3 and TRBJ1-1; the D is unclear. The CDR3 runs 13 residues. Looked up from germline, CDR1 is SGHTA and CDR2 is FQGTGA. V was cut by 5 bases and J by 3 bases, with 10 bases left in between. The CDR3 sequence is CASSHYTYTEAFF. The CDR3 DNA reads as TGTGCCAGCAGCCACTACACATACACTGAAGCTTTCTTT.

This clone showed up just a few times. The CDR3 DNA reads as TGTGCCAGCAGCCAAGTCGGCGGGGAGAATCAGCCCCAGCATTTT. Residues: CASSQVGGENQPQHF. This rearrangement joins TRBV4-2 to TRBJ1-5; no clear D. The V end was cut by 1 base, the J end by 4 bases, with 11 bases between. CDR1 LGHNA and CDR2 YNFKEQ come from the germline V gene. This CDR3 contains 15 residues.

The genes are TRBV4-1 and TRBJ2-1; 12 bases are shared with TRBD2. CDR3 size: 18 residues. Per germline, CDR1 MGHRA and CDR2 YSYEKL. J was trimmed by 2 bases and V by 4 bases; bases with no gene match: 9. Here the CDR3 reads CASSRRHRTSGAYNEQFF. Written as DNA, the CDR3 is TGCGCCAGCAGCCGAAGACACCGGACTAGCGGGGCCTACAATGAGCAGTTCTTC.

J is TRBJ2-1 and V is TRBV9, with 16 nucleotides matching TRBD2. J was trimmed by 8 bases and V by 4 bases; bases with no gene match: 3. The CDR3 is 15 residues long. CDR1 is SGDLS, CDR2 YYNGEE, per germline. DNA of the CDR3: TGTGCCAGCAGCCAAGGGACTAGCGGGGGGGATGAGCAGTTCTTC. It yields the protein CASSQGTSGGDEQFF.

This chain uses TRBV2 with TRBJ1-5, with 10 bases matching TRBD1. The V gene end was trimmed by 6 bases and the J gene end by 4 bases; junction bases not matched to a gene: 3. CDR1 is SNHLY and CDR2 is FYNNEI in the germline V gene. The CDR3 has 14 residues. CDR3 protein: CASSGQGVNQPQHF. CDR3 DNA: TGTGCCAGCAGCGGACAGGGGGTTAATCAGCCCCAGCATTTT.